These 26 T cell receptor beta chains came from one sample sequenced in a study of T cell responses to AZD1222 COVID-19 vaccine. The assay was immunoSEQ multiplex PCR, and TCRdb's table has in-frame clones only and misses some. The sample contains under 200,000 clones, approximately 90% of which appear only once. Sequences were derived from peripheral blood, sampled 28 days after the second AZD1222 dose. These receptors came from an adult who received the AZD1222 COVID-19 vaccine.

This clone appeared a single time. The chain uses TRBV15 and TRBJ2-1; 8 nucleotides match TRBD2. Germline loops: CDR1 LNHNV, CDR2 YYDKDF (reference sequence). The CDR3 is 16 residues long. The J segment lost 9 bases and the V segment lost 3 bases, leaving 13 bases of the junction unmatched. CDR3 coding DNA: TGTGCCACCAGCAGGAGAGGGGCGGGAGGAGCTGGTGAGCAGTTCTTC. Translation gives CATSRRGAGGAGEQFF.

The chain couples TRBV5-1 to TRBJ2-7; 7 bases match TRBD1. In germline, CDR1 is SGHRS, CDR2 YFSETQ. The CDR3 spans 14 residues. The trim removed 0 bases at V and 6 bases at J, leaving 6 bases unmatched. CDR3 loop: CASSLAGTVPEQYF. In DNA, the CDR3 is TGCGCCAGCAGCTTGGCGGGGACAGTCCCCGAGCAGTACTTC.

J is TRBJ2-2 and V is TRBV19, with D possibly matching TRBD1 (5 bases). V was cut by 2 bases and J by 6 bases, with 7 bases left in between. CDR3 length: 13 amino acids. Germline V gives CDR1 LNHDA, CDR2 SQIVND (reference sequence). CDR3 coding DNA: TGTGCCAGTAGTATACAGGGTTCCGGGGAGCTGTTTTTT. Amino acids: CASSIQGSGELFF.

The chain combines TRBV6-6 with TRBJ2-7, with 7 bases aligning to TRBD1. V lost 6 bases and J lost 2; bases outside the gene matches: 7. CDR1 is MNHNY, CDR2 SVGAGI, per germline (reference sequence). There are 14 residues in the CDR3. CDR3 in DNA: TGTGCCAGCAGCTTACAGGGGCTCCCCTACGAGCAGTACTTC. Its translation is CASSLQGLPYEQYF.

This chain joins TRBV28 and TRBJ2-7; TRBD2 matches 13 bases. The CDR3 length is 19 residues. V was pared by 3 bases and J by 2 bases, with 13 bases of the junction left unmatched. Germline V CDR1 and CDR2: MDHEN, SYDVKM. The CDR3: CASSFERTSGRGRPYEQYF. CDR3 coding DNA: TGTGCCAGCAGTTTCGAACGGACTAGCGGGAGAGGGCGCCCCTACGAGCAGTACTTC.

V gene TRBV9 combines with J gene TRBJ2-1; the match to TRBD2 covers 12 bases. Trimming took 0 bases from V and 3 from J; bases not matched to a gene: 13. CDR1 is SGDLS and CDR2 is YYNGEE in the germline V gene. The CDR3 is 20 residues long. DNA for the CDR3: TGTGCCAGCAGCGTAGCTTCTCATTCGACTAGCGGGGGTATCTACAATGAGCAGTTCTTC. Amino acids: CASSVASHSTSGGIYNEQFF.

The rearrangement uses TRBV6-2 or TRBV6-3 and TRBJ2-1, with 11 bases aligning to TRBD2. Germline values: CDR1 MNHEY, CDR2 SVGEGT. The CDR3 loop spans 18 amino acids. With V trimmed by 5 bases and J by 4 bases, 13 bases remained unmatched. Here the CDR3 reads CASSPLGTSGSFYNEQFF. The DNA for the CDR3 is TGTGCCAGCAGTCCCCTCGGGACTAGCGGATCATTTTACAATGAGCAGTTCTTC.

The chain couples TRBV4-1 to TRBJ1-2; TRBD1 is a possible D gene (6 bases). Germline V lookup: CDR1 MGHRA, CDR2 YSYEKL. V lost 0 bases to trimming and J lost 8 bases, with 10 bases between them. CDR3 length: 13 amino acids. The CDR3 region is CASSQDEQGGYTF. The CDR3 bases are TGCGCCAGCAGCCAAGATGAGCAGGGGGGCTACACCTTC.

The chain recombines TRBV10-3 with TRBJ2-5; the match to TRBD2 covers 9 bases. Germline V lookup: CDR1 ENHRY, CDR2 SYGVKD. The CDR3 is 17 residues long. V dropped 2 bases and J dropped 1; count of bases not matched to a gene: 8. The CDR3 loop is CAISEGGGGRAQETQYF. CDR3 nucleotide sequence: TGTGCCATCAGTGAGGGAGGTGGCGGGAGGGCCCAAGAGACCCAGTACTTC.

CDR3 amino acids: CASSSGEDYNEQFF. CDR3 nucleotide sequence: TGTGCCAGCAGCTCGGGGGAGGACTACAATGAGCAGTTCTTC. This chain connects TRBV13 to TRBJ2-1; TRBD2 might be the D (6 bases). Germline assignment: CDR1 PRHDT and CDR2 FYEKMQ (reference sequence). This CDR3 is 14 amino acids long. The V end lost 4 bases, the J end lost 3 bases, and 10 bases lay between the germline ends. Full variable domain (missing parts from reference TRBV13 and TRBJ2-1): AAGVIQSPRHLIKEKRETATLKCYPIPRHDTVYWYQQGPGQDPQFLISFYEKMQSDKGSIPDRFSAQQFSDYHSELNMSSLELGDSALYFCASSSGEDYNEQFFGPGTRLTVL.

The DNA for the CDR3 is TGCAGCGCCAGACTTGGGGGGACTAACACTGAAGCTTTCTTT. Encoded protein: CSARLGGTNTEAFF. This chain connects TRBV29-1 to TRBJ1-1; maybe TRBD1 (5 bases). This CDR3 is 14 amino acids long. Between the trimmed V and J ends, which lost 7 bases and 2 bases, there was a span of 17 bases. Germline-derived CDR1 and CDR2 are SQVTM and ANQGSEA.

The chain combines TRBV4-3 with TRBJ2-7; the D call may be TRBD1 or TRBD2 (5 bases each). The V and J ends lost 3 bases and 1 base respectively, with 16 bases between them. CDR3 length: 16 residues. Germline CDR1 LGHNA, CDR2 YSLEER. The CDR3 nucleotides are TGCGCCAGCAGCCAGATGGCCAACTGGGGGTCCTACGAGCAGTACTTC. Its translation is CASSQMANWGSYEQYF.

The V call is TRBV7-9, the J call TRBJ2-1, with D uncertain. V lost 1 base and J lost 8, with 3 bases in between. CDR1 and CDR2 (germline): SEHNR, FQNEAQ (reference sequence). The CDR3 length is 11 residues. In nucleotides, the CDR3 is TGTGCCAGCAGCTTAGAACATGAGCAGTTCTTC. Translated: CASSLEHEQFF.

The chain recombines TRBV10-3 with TRBJ2-5; TRBD2 matches 11 bases. With V trimmed by 2 bases and J by 0 bases, 2 bases remained unmatched. The CDR3 has 16 amino acids. Germline V gene sequence: CDR1 ENHRY, CDR2 SYGVKD. The CDR3 here is CAISEPGLADQETQYF. DNA of the CDR3: TGTGCCATCAGTGAGCCGGGACTAGCGGACCAAGAGACCCAGTACTTC.

This rearrangement joins TRBV19 to TRBJ1-1, with D perhaps TRBD1 (5 bases). There are 14 residues in the CDR3. V lost 4 bases and J lost 4, with 13 bases in between. Germline CDR1 LNHDA, CDR2 SQIVND (reference sequence). The CDR3 region is CASSTTGPGTEAFF. DNA for the CDR3: TGTGCCAGTAGTACCACGGGGCCGGGCACTGAAGCTTTCTTT.

V usage is TRBV5-1 and J usage is TRBJ1-1; no clear D. Trimming cost V 0 bases and J 9 bases, with 15 bases left between them. The length of the CDR3 is 14 residues. CDR1 and CDR2 (germline): SGHRS, YFSETQ. Here the CDR3 DNA reads TGCGCCAGCAGCTTGGATGTTAGGGATGGGAAAGCTTTCTTT. Its protein product is CASSLDVRDGKAFF.

V gene TRBV6-5 combines with J gene TRBJ1-1, with 7 bases that match TRBD1. CDR3 length equals 14 residues. The V and J ends lost 2 bases and 3 bases, in that order; junction bases with no gene match: 3. Germline CDR1 MNHEY, CDR2 SVGAGI. The CDR3 DNA follows: TGTGCCAGCAGTTACACAGGGGCTGACACTGAAGCTTTCTTT. This gives the protein CASSYTGADTEAFF.

This rearrangement joins TRBV27 to TRBJ2-7; 8 positions agree with TRBD1. This CDR3 is built from 13 residues. From germline, CDR1 is MNHEY and CDR2 SMNVEV (reference sequence). V dropped 5 bases and J dropped 2; count of bases not matched to a gene: 2. This chain's CDR3 is CASSRTGPYEQYF. The CDR3 bases are TGTGCCAGCAGTAGGACAGGGCCCTACGAGCAGTACTTC.

The rearrangement uses TRBV6-2 or TRBV6-3 and TRBJ1-5; D not certain. Per the germline V gene, CDR1 is MNHEY and CDR2 is SVGEGT. This CDR3 comprises 12 residues. Deletions cut 6 bases from V and 6 bases from J, with 9 bases between. The CDR3 sequence: CASSLRVQPQHF. CDR3 DNA: TGTGCCAGCAGCCTGAGGGTTCAGCCCCAGCATTTT.

The rearrangement joins TRBV2 to TRBJ1-1; perhaps TRBD1 as D (5 bases). Trimming took off 6 bases at V and 5 bases at J, with 16 bases between the two ends. The CDR3 is 14 amino acids. The germline V gene has CDR1 SNHLY and CDR2 FYNNEI. The CDR3 DNA reads TGTGCCAGCAGCCGCCAGGGCAGGCAGACTGAAGCTTTCTTT. Protein: CASSRQGRQTEAFF.

The chain carries TRBV20-1 and TRBJ1-1; 8 nucleotides agree with TRBD1. Germline values: CDR1 DFQATT, CDR2 SNEGSKA (reference sequence). This CDR3 contains 11 residues. V was pared by 5 bases and J by 6 bases, with 2 bases of the junction left unmatched. DNA of the CDR3: TGCAGTGCTGACAGGGGACCTGAAGCTTTCTTT. Translation: CSADRGPEAFF.

The chain joins TRBV30 to TRBJ2-2; the D is unclear. V lost 3 bases and J lost 1, with 9 bases in between. CDR3 length equals 14 residues. CDR1 GTSNPN and CDR2 SVGIG come from the germline V gene (reference sequence). CDR3 amino acids: CAWSSRRNTGELFF. CDR3 DNA: TGTGCCTGGAGCTCACGGCGGAACACCGGGGAGCTGTTTTTT.

With respect to this clone: This sample includes further DNA sequences coding for the same CDR3. The chain carries TRBV7-2 and TRBJ1-5; the D is unclear. The germline CDR1 and CDR2 sequences are SGHTA and FQGNSA. V was shortened by 1 base and J by 2 bases, with 6 bases between the two germline ends. There are 14 residues in the CDR3. CDR3 sequence reads: CASSLEAGNQPQHF. The CDR3 nucleotides are TGTGCCAGCAGCTTAGAGGCCGGCAATCAGCCCCAGCATTTT.

This sequence joins TRBV3-1 (or the pseudogene TRBV3-2) and TRBJ2-2; the D is unclear. This CDR3 spans 13 amino acids. Trimming shortened V by 6 bases and J by 7 bases, and 12 bases separated the two germline ends. The V gene's germline CDR1 is LGHDT and CDR2 YNNKEL (reference sequence). CDR3 region: CASSLSPDGELFF. The CDR3 DNA reads TGTGCCAGCAGTCTATCCCCGGACGGGGAGCTGTTTTTT.

The rearrangement uses TRBV25-1 and TRBJ1-4, with a tentative D call TRBD1 (6 bases). V was trimmed by 10 bases and J by 7 bases, leaving 16 bases between them. The CDR3 totals 13 residues. Per germline, CDR1 MGHDK and CDR2 SYGVNS. CDR3 sequence reads: CATTPTGIEKLFF. The CDR3 DNA reads as TGTGCCACCACACCTACAGGGATTGAAAAACTGTTTTTT.

The chain uses TRBV4-3 and TRBJ2-1, with unresolved D. Germline lookup yields CDR1 LGHNA and CDR2 YSLEER. V gave up 1 base and J gave up 8 bases, with 9 bases separating them. This CDR3 has 13 amino acids. CDR3: CASSQGPLDEQFF. Here the CDR3 DNA reads TGCGCCAGCAGCCAAGGGCCCTTGGATGAGCAGTTCTTC.